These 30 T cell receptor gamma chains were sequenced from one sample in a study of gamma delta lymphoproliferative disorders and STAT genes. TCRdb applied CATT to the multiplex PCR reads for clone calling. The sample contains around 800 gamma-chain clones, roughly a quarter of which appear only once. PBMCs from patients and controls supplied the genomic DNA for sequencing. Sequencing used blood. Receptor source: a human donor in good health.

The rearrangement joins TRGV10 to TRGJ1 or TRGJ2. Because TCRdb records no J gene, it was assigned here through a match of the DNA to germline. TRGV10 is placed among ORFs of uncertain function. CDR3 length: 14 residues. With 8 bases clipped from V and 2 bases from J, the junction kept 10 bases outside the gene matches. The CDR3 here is CAAWGDPDYYKKLF. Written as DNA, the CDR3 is TGTGCTGCGTGGGGCGACCCGGATTATTATAAGAAACTCTTT.

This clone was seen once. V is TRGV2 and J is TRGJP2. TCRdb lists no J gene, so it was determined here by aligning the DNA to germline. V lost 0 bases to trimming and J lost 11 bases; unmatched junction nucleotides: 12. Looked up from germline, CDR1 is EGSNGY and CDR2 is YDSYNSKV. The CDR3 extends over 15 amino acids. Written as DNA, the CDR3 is TGTGCCACCTGGGACGGGCCTGCGAACCGCTGGATCAAGACGTTT. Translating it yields CATWDGPANRWIKTF.

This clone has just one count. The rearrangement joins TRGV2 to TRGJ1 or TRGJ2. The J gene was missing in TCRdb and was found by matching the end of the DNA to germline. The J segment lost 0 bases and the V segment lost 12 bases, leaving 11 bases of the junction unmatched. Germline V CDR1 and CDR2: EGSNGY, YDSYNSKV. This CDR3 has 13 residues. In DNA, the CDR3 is TGTGCCCCTGGGACGGAGAATTATTATAAGAAACTCTTT. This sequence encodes CAPGTENYYKKLF.

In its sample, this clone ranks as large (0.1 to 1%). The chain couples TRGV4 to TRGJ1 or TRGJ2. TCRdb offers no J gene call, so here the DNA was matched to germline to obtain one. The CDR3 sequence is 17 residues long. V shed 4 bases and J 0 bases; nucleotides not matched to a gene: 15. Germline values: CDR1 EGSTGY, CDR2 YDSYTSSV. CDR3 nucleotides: TGTGCCACCTGGGACGCGAGGGCCAGTCTGAATTATTATAAGAAACTCTTT. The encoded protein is CATWDARASLNYYKKLF.

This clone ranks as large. The CDR3 bases are TGTGCCTGCTGGATTAGGCAAATGGGTAGTGATTGGATCAAGACGTTT. Protein sequence: CACWIRQMGSDWIKTF. The V gene is TRGV11, the J gene TRGJP2. Here the J gene was assigned by germline matching of the DNA, as TCRdb has none. TRGV11 is an ORF; its function is uncertain. V shed 1 base and J 3 bases; nucleotides not matched to a gene: 5. The CDR3 loop spans 16 amino acids.

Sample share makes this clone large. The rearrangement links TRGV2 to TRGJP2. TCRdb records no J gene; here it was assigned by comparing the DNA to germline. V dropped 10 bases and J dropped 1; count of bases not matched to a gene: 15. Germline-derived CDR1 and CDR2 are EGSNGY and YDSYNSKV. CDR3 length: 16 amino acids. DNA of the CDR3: TGTGCCACAACCCCTAATCCCTTTAGTAGTGATTGGATCAAGACGTTT. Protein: CATTPNPFSSDWIKTF.

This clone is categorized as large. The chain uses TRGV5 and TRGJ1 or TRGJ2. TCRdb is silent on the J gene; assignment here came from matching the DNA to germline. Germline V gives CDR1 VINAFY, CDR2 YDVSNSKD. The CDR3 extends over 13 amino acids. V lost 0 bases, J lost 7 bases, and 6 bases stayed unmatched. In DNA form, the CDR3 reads TGTGCCACCTGGGACAGGCCCCCCTATAAGAAACTCTTT. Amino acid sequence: CATWDRPPYKKLF.

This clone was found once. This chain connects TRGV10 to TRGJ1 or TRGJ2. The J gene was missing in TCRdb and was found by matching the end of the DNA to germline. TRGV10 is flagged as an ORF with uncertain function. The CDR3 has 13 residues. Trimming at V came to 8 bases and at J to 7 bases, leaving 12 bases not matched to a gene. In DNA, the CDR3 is TGTGCTGCGTGGGATTTCCAGGCCTATAAGAAACTCTTT. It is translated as CAAWDFQAYKKLF.

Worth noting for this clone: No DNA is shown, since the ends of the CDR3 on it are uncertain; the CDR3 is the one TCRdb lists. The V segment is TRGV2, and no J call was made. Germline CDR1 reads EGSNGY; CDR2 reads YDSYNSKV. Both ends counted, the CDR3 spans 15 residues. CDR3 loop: CATWDRGSLAVEQHF.

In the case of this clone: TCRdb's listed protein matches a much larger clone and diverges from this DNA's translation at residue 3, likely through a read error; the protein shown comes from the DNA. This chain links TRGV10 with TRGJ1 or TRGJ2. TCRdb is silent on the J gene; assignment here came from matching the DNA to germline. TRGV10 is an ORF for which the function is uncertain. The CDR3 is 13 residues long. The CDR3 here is CATWAPNYYKKLF. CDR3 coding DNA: TGTGCTACGTGGGCTCCAAATTATTATAAGAAACTCTTT.

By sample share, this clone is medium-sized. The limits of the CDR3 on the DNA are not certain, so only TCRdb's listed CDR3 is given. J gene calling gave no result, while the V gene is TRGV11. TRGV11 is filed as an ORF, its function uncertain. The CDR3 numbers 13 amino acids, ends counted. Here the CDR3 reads CTTVPAGWYKKLF.

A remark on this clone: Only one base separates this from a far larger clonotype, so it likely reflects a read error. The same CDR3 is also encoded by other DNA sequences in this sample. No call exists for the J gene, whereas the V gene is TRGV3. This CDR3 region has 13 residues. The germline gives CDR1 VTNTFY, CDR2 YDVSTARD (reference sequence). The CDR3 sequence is CATWDRTYYKKLF. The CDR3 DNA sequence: TGTGCCACCTGGGACCGAACTTATTATAAAAAACTCTTT.

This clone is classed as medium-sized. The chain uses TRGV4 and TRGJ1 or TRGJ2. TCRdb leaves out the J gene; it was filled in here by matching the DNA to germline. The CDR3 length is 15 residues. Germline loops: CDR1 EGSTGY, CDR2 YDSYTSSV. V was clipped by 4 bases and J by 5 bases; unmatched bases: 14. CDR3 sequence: CATWDGPLKNYKKLF. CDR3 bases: TGTGCCACCTGGGACGGGCCTCTAAAGAATTATAAGAAACTCTTT.

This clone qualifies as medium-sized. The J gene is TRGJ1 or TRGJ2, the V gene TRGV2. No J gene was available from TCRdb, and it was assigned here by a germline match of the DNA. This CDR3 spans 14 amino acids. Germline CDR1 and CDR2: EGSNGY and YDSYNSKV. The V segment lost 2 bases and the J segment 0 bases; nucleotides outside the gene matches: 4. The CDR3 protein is CATWDVSNYYKKLF. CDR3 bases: TGTGCCACCTGGGACGTATCGAATTATTATAAGAAACTCTTT.

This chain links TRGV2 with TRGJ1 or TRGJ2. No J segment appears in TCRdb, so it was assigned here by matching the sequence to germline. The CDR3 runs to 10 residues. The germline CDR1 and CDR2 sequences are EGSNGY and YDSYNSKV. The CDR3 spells CSGQIYKKLF. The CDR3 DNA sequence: TGTTCCGGCCAAATCTATAAGAAACTCTTT.

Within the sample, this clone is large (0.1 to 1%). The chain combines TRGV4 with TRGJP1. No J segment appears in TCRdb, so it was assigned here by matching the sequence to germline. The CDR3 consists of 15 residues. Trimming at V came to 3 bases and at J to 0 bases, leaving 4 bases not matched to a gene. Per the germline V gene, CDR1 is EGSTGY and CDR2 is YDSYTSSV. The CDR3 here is CATWDFHTTGWFKIF. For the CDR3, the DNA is TGTGCCACCTGGGATTTTCATACCACTGGTTGGTTCAAGATATTT.

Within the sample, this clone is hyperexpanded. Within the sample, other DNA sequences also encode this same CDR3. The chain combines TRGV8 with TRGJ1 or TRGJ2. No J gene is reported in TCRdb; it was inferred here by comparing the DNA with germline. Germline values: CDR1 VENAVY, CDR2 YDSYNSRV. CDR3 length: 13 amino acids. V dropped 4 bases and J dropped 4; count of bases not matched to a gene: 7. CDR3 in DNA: TGTGCCACCTGGGAAAAGGGGTATTATAAGAAACTCTTT. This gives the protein CATWEKGYYKKLF.

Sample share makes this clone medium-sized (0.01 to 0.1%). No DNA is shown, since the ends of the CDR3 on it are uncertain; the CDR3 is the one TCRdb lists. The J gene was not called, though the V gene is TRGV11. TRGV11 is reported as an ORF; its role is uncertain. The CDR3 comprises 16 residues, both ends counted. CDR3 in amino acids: CTTVPAGNGSDWIKTF.

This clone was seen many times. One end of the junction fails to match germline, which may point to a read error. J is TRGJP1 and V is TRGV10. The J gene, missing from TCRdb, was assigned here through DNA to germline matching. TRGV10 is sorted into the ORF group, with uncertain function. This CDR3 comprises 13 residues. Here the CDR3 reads CAGFNTTGWFKIF. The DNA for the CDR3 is TGCGCGGGATTTAATACCACTGGTTGGTTCAAGATATTT.

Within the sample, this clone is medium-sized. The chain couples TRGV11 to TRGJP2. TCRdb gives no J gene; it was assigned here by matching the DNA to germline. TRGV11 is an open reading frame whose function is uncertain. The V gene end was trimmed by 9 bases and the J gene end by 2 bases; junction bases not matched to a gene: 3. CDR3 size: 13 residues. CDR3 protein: CACWGSSDWIKTF. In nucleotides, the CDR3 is TGTGCCTGCTGGGGGAGTAGTGATTGGATCAAGACGTTT.

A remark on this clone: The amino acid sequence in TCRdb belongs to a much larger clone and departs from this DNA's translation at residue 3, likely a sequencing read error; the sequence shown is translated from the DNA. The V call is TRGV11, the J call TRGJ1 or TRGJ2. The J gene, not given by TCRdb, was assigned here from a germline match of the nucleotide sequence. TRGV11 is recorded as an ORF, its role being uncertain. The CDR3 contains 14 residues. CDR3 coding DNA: TGTGCCCGCTGGATTAGGCACGTCAACTATAAGAAACTCTTT. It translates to CARWIRHVNYKKLF.

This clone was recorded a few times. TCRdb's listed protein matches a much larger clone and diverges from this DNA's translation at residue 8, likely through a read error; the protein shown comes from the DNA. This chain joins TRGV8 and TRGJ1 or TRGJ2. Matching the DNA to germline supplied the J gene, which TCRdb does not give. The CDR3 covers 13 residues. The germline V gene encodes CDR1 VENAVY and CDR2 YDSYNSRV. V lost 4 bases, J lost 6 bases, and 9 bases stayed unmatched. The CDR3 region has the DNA TGTGCCACCTGGGAAAAGGGGTGTTATAAGAAACTCTTT. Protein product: CATWEKGCYKKLF.

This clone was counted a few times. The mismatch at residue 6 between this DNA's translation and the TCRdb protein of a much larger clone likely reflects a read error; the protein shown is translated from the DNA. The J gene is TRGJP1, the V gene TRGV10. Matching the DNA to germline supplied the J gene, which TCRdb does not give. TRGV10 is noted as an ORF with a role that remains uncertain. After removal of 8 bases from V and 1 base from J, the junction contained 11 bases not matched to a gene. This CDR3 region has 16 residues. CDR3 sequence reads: CAAWDSFCTTGWFKIF. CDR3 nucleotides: TGTGCTGCGTGGGATTCATTTTGTACCACTGGTTGGTTCAAGATATTT.

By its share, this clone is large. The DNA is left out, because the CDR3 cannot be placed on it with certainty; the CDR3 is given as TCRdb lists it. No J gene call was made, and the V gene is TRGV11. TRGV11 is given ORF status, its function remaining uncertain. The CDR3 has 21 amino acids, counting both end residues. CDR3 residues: CTTVPAGLGPRLYSSDWIKTF.

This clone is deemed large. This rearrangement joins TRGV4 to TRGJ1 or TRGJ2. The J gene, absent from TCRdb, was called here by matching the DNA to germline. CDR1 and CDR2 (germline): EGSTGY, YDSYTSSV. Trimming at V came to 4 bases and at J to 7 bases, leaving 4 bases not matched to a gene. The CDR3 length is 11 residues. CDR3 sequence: CATWEVYKKLF. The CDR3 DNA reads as TGTGCCACCTGGGAAGTCTATAAGAAACTCTTT.

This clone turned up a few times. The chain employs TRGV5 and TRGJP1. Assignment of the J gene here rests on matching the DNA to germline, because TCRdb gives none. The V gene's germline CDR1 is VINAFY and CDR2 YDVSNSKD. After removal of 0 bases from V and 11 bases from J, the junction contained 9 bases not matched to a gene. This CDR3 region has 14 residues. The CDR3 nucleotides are TGTGCCACCTGGGACAGGCCGAGGAGATGGTTCAAGATATTT. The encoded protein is CATWDRPRRWFKIF.

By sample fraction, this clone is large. CDR3 sequence: CATWDGPHYKKLF. The CDR3 coding sequence is TGTGCCACCTGGGACGGGCCGCATTATAAGAAACTCTTT. The V call is TRGV2, the J call TRGJ1 or TRGJ2. The J gene is absent in TCRdb and was assigned here via DNA matching to germline. This CDR3 has 13 amino acids. CDR1 and CDR2 (germline): EGSNGY, YDSYNSKV. Unmatched junction bases numbered 4, after V lost 0 bases and J lost 5 bases.

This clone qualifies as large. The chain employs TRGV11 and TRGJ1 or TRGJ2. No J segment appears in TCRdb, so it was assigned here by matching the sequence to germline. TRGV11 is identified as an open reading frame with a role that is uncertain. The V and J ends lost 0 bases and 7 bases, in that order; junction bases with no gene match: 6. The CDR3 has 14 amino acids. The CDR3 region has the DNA TGTGCCTGCTGGATTAGGCACGTCAACTATAAGAAACTCTTT. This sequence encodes CACWIRHVNYKKLF.

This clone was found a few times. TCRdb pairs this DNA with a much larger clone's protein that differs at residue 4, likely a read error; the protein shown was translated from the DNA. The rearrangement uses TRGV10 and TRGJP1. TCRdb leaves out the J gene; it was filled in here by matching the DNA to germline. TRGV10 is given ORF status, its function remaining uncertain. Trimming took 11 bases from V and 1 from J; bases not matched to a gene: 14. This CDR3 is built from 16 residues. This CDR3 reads CAARDLFCTTGWFKIF. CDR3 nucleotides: TGTGCTGCGCGGGATTTATTTTGTACCACTGGTTGGTTCAAGATATTT.

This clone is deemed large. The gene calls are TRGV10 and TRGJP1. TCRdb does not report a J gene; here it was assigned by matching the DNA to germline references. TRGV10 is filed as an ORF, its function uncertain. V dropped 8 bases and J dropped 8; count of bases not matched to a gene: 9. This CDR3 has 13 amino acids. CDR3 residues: CAAWDYDGWFKIF. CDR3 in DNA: TGTGCTGCGTGGGATTATGACGGTTGGTTCAAGATATTT.